This T cell receptor (beta chain) derives from a study of blood T cell repertoires in COVID-19. The CDR3 runs to 14 residues. The germline V gene encodes CDR1 SGDLS and CDR2 YYNGEE. As concerns this clone: One junction end disagrees with the germline gene, perhaps due to a read error.

Clones were sequenced by immunoSEQ multiplex PCR, and TCRdb holds only the in-frame ones, with some missing. The repertoire has just over 200,000 clones, over 60% of them found once; the top ten carry about 5.5%. The sequence came from a woman in her 70s with acute or convalescent COVID-19. The sample taken for sequencing was peripheral blood. This chain uses TRBV9 with TRBJ2-1; 12 nucleotides line up with TRBD2. CDR3 amino acids: CASSVVLAGGERVF. Written as DNA, the CDR3 is TGTGCCAGCAGCGTGGTGCTAGCGGGAGGGGAGAGGGTCTTC.